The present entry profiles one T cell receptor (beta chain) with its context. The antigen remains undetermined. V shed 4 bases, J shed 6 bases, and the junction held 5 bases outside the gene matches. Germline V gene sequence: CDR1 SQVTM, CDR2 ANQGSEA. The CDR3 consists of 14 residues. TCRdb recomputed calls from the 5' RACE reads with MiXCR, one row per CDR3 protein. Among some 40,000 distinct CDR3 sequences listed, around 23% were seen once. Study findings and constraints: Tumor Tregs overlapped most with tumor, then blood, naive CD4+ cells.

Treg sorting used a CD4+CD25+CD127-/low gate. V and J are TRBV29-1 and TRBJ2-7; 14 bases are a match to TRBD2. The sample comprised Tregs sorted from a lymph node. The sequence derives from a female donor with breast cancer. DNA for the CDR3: TGCAGCGTTGTGGGGACTAGCGGGAGCCTCGAGCAGTACTTC. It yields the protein CSVVGTSGSLEQYF.